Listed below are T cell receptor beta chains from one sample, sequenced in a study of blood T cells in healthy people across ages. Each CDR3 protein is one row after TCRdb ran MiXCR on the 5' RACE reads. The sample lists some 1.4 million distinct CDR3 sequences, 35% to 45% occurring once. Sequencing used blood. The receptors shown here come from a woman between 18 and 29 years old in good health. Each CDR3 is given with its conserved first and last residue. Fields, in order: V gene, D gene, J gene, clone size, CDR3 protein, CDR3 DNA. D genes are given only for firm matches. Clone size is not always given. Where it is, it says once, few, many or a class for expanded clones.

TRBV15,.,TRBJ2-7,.,CATSSGANSYEQYF,TGTGCCACCAGCAGCGGCGCGAACTCCTACGAGCAGTACTTC
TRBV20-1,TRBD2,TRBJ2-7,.,CSATTTGGPYEQYF,TGCAGTGCTACTACAACGGGAGGGCCCTACGAGCAGTACTTC
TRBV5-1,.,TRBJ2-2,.,CASSLMTANTGELFF,TGCGCCAGCAGCTTGATGACAGCGAACACCGGGGAGCTGTTTTTT
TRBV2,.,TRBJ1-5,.,CASSGRGASQPQHF,TGTGCCAGCAGTGGACGGGGGGCGTCTCAGCCCCAGCATTTT
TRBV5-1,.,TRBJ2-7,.,CASSLGSQGSGEQYF,TGCGCCAGCAGCTTGGGGTCACAGGGCAGTGGCGAGCAGTACTTC
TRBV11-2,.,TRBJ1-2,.,CASSVDLELGGYTF,TGTGCCAGCAGCGTAGATCTGGAGTTGGGGGGCTACACCTTC
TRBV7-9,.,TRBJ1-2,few,CASSLDGTPGGYTF,TGTGCCAGCAGCTTAGACGGGACCCCTGGGGGCTACACCTTC
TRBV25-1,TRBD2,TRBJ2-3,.,CASSGPHPLAGSADTQYF,TGTGCCAGCAGTGGCCCACACCCACTAGCGGGGAGCGCAGATACGCAGTATTTT
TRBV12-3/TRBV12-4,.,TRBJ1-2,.,CASSGATGRGYTF,TGTGCCAGCAGTGGGGCGACAGGACGGGGCTACACCTTC
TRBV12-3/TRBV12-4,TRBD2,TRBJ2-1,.,CASRGAGGSNEQFF,TGTGCCAGCAGGGGAGCGGGAGGGTCCAATGAGCAGTTCTTC
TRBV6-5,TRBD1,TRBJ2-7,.,CASSVDRGDSYEQYF,TGTGCCAGCAGTGTAGACAGGGGTGACTCCTACGAGCAGTACTTC
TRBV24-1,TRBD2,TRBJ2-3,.,CATSAGTSGPFPDTQYF,TGTGCCACCAGTGCTGGGACTAGCGGGCCGTTCCCAGATACGCAGTATTTT
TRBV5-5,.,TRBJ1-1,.,CASSSQTSLNTEAFF,TGTGCCAGCAGCTCCCAAACATCCTTGAACACTGAGGCTTTCTTT
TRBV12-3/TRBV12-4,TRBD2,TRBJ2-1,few,CASSPRGVAGDNEQFF,TGTGCCAGCAGTCCGCGGGGGGTAGCGGGAGACAATGAGCAGTTCTTC
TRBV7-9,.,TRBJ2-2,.,CASSLAGRLTGELFF,TGTGCCAGCAGCTTAGCGGGGCGGCTCACCGGGGAGCTGTTTTTT
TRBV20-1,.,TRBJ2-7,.,CSAPLRGAGGEQYF,TGCAGTGCCCCACTTAGGGGCGCCGGGGGCGAGCAGTACTTC
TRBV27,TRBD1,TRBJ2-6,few,CASSPPPGQASGANVLTF,TGTGCCAGCAGTCCTCCACCGGGACAGGCTTCTGGGGCCAACGTCCTGACTTTC
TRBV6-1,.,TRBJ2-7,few,CASSDSRVLSSYEQYF,TGTGCCAGCAGTGATTCCCGTGTCCTAAGCTCCTACGAGCAGTACTTC
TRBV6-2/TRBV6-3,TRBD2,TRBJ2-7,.,CASTRTSGRAFNEQYF,TGTGCCAGCACCCGGACTAGCGGGAGGGCCTTCAACGAGCAGTACTTC
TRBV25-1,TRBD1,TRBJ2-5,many,CASSRGTGKYF,TGTGCCAGCAGTCGCGGGACAGGAAAGTACTTC
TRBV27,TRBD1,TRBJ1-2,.,CASSSGQGDSYGYTF,TGTGCCAGCAGTTCGGGACAGGGTGATTCCTATGGCTACACCTTC
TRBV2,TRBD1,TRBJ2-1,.,CASRNTGTASSYKEQFF,TGTGCCAGCAGAAACACCGGGACAGCAAGCTCCTACAAGGAGCAGTTCTTC
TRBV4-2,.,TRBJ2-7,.,CASSQDLIGAGEQYF,TGTGCCAGCAGCCAAGATCTAATCGGAGCGGGTGAGCAGTACTTC
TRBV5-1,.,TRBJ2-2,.,CASSPSLRAKTGELFF,TGCGCCAGCAGCCCCTCTCTGAGGGCCAAGACCGGGGAGCTGTTTTTT
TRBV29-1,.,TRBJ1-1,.,CSVGGGRTEAFF,TGCAGCGTTGGTGGTGGGCGCACTGAAGCTTTCTTT
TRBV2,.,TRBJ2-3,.,CATRGGTSTDTQYF,TGTGCCACCAGGGGGGGGACTAGCACAGATACGCAGTATTTT
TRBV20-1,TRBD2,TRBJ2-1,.,CSATPGLVGYNEQFF,TGCAGTGCAACTCCGGGACTAGTGGGGTACAATGAGCAGTTCTTC
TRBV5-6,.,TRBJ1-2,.,CASSPTKQANYGYTF,TGTGCCAGCAGCCCTACTAAGCAGGCTAACTATGGCTACACCTTC
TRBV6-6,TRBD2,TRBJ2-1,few,CASSLTTGTSGSNEQFF,TGTGCCAGCAGTTTGACGACCGGGACTAGCGGGAGTAATGAGCAGTTCTTC
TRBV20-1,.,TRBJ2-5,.,CSARDWGGATQETQYF,TGCAGTGCTAGAGATTGGGGCGGGGCGACCCAAGAGACCCAGTACTTC
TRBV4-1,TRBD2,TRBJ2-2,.,CASSSGGAGELFF,TGCGCCAGCAGTAGCGGGGGGGCCGGGGAGCTGTTTTTT
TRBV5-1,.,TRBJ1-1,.,CASSFLDLNTEAFF,TGCGCCAGCAGCTTTTTGGACTTGAACACTGAAGCTTTCTTT
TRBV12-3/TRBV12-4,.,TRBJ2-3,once,CASSYALRADTQYF,TGTGCCAGCAGTTACGCCCTCAGAGCAGATACGCAGTATTTT
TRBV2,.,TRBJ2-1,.,CASSGGFLNEQFF,TGTGCCAGCAGCGGTGGGTTCCTCAATGAGCAGTTCTTC
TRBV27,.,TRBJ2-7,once,CASSLRDKGYEQYF,TGTGCCAGCAGTTTACGGGACAAAGGCTACGAGCAGTACTTC
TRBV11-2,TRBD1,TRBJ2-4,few,CASSLGRTGVSKNIQYF,TGTGCCAGCAGCTTAGGCCGGACAGGGGTTTCCAAAAACATTCAGTACTTC
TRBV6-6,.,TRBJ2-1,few,CASSISRGSYNEQFF,TGTGCCAGCAGCATATCCCGGGGCTCCTACAATGAGCAGTTCTTC
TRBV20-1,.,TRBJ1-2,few,CSARSRDTNYGYTF,TGCAGTGCTAGATCCAGGGACACTAACTATGGCTACACCTTC
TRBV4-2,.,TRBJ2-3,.,CASSQGEEDTQYF,TGTGCCAGCAGCCAGGGGGAGGAAGATACGCAGTATTTT
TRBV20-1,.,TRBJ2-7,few,CSARDGAGSPSYEQYF,TGCAGTGCTAGAGATGGTGCGGGATCGCCTTCCTACGAGCAGTACTTC
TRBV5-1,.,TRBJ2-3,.,CASSLAPSTGTDTQYF,TGCGCCAGCAGCTTGGCGCCCTCAACTGGCACAGATACGCAGTATTTT
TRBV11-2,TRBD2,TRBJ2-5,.,CASRAGQTQYF,TGTGCCAGCAGAGCGGGACAGACCCAGTACTTC
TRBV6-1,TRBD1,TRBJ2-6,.,CASRVTGVSGANVLTF,TGTGCCAGCAGGGTGACAGGGGTTTCTGGGGCCAACGTCCTGACTTTC
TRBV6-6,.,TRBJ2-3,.,CASSYGLRADTQYF,TGTGCCAGCAGTTACGGCCTACGGGCAGATACGCAGTATTTT